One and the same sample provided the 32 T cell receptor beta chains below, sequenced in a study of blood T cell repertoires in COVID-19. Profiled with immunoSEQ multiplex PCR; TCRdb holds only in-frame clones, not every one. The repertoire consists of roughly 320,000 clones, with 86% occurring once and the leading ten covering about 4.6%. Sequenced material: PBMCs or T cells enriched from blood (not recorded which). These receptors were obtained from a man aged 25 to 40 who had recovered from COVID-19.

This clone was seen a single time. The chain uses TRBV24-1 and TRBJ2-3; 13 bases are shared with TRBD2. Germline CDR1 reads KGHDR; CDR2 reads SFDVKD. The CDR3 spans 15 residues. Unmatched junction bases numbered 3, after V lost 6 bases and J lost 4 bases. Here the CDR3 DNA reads TGTGCCACCAGTACTAGCGGGAGGGCCGCAGATACGCAGTATTTT. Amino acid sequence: CATSTSGRAADTQYF.

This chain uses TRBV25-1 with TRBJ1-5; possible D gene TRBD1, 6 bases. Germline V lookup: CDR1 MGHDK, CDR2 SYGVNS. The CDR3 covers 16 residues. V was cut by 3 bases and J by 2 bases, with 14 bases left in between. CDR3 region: CASSEKQGIGNQPQHF. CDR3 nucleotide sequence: TGTGCCAGCAGTGAGAAACAGGGCATCGGCAATCAGCCCCAGCATTTT.

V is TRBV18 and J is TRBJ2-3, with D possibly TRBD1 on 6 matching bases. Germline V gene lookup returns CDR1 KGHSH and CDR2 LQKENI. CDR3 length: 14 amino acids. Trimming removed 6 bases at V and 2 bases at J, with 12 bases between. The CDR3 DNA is TGTGCCAGCTCGCTACAGGGTTCCACAGATACGCAGTATTTT. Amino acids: CASSLQGSTDTQYF.

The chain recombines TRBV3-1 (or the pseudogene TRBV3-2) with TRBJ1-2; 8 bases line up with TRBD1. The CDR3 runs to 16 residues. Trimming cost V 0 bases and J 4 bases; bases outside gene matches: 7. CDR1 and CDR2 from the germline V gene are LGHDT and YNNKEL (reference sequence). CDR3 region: CASSQDYGQGLYGYTF. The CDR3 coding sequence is TGTGCCAGCAGCCAAGATTACGGACAGGGCCTCTATGGCTACACCTTC.

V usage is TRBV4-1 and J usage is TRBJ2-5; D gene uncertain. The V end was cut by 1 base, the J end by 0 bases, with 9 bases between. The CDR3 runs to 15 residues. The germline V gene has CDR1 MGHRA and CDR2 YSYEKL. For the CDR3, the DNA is TGCGCCAGCAGCCAAGTTCCCGAGTACCAAGAGACCCAGTACTTC. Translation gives CASSQVPEYQETQYF.

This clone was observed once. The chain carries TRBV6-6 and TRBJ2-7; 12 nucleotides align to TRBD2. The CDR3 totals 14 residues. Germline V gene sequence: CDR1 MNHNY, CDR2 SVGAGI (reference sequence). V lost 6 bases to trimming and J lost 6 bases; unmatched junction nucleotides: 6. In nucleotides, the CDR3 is TGTGCCAGCAGCCGGACTAGCGGGATCGGCGAGCAGTACTTC. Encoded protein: CASSRTSGIGEQYF.

CDR3 amino acids: CASSLGAPSGNTIYF. CDR3 coding DNA: TGTGCCAGCAGTTTGGGCGCACCCTCTGGAAACACCATATATTTT. The chain uses TRBV6-5 and TRBJ1-3; no firm D call. Trimming took 4 bases from V and 0 from J, leaving 10 bases between them. From germline, CDR1 is MNHEY and CDR2 SVGAGI. The CDR3 length is 15 residues.

CDR3 protein: CASSIDSTQYF. CDR3 in DNA: TGTGCCAGCAGTATTGACTCAACCCAGTACTTC. The chain has TRBV28 and TRBJ2-5; D gene unclear. The V end lost 5 bases, the J end lost 8 bases, and 9 bases lay between the germline ends. The length of the CDR3 is 11 residues. In germline, CDR1 is MDHEN, CDR2 SYDVKM.

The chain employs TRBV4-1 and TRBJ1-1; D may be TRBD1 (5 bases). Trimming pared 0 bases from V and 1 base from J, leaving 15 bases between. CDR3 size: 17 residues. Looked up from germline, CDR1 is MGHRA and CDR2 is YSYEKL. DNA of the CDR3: TGCGCCAGCAGCCAAGACCGAGGGCGGGGACCGAACACTGAAGCTTTCTTT. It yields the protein CASSQDRGRGPNTEAFF.

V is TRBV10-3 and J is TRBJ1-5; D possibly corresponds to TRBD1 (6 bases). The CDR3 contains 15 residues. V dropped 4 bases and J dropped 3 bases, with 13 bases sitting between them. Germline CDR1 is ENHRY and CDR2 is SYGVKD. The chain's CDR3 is CAISAGQTINQPQHF. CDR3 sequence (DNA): TGTGCCATCAGTGCCGGACAGACGATCAATCAGCCCCAGCATTTT.

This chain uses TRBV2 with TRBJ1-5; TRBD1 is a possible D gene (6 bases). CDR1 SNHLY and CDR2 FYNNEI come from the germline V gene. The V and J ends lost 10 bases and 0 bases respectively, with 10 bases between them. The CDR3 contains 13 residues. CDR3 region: CATRGDSNQPQHF. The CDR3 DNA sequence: TGTGCCACCAGGGGAGATAGCAATCAGCCCCAGCATTTT.

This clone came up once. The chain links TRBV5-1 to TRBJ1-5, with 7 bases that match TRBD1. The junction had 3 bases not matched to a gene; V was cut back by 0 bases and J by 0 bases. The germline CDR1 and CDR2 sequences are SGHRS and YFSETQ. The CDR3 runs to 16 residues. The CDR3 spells CASSLGGTDSNQPQHF. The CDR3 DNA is TGCGCCAGCAGCTTGGGCGGGACAGATAGCAATCAGCCCCAGCATTTT.

CDR3 region: CASSPNGRASSYEQYF. The CDR3 nucleotides read TGTGCCAGCTCACCAAACGGGCGGGCTTCTTCCTACGAGCAGTACTTC. V and J are TRBV18 and TRBJ2-7; TRBD2 is a possible D gene (5 bases). Germline CDR1 is KGHSH and CDR2 is LQKENI. Trimming left V 2 bases short and J 1 base short, with 15 bases between. This CDR3 spans 16 amino acids. Based on the CDR3 plus reference TRBV18 and TRBJ2-7, the full variable domain is NAGVMQNPRHLVRRRGQEARLRCSPMKGHSHVYWYRQLPEEGLKFMVYLQKENIIDESGMPKERFSAEFPKEGPSILRIQQVVRGDSAAYFCASSPNGRASSYEQYFGPGTRLTVT.

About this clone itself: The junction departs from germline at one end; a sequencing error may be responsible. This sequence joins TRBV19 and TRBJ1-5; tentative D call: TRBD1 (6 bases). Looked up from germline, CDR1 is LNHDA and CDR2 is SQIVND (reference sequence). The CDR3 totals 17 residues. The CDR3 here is CASSHRRRDTADQAQHF. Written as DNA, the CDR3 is TGTGCCAGTAGTCACCGACGCCGGGACACCGCGGATCAGGCCCAGCATTTT.

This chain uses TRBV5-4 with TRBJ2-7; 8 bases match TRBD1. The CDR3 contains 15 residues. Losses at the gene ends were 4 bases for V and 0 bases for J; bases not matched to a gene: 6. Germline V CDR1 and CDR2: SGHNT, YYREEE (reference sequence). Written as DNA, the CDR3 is TGTGCCAGCAGCCCGGGACAGGTGAGCTCCTACGAGCAGTACTTC. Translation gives CASSPGQVSSYEQYF.

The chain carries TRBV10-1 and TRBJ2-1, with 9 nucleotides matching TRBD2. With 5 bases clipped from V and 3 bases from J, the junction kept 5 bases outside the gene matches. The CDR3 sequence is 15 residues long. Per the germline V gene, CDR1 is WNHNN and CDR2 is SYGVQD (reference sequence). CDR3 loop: CASSSGRPSYNEQFF. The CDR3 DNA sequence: TGCGCCAGCAGTAGCGGGAGGCCCAGCTACAATGAGCAGTTCTTC.

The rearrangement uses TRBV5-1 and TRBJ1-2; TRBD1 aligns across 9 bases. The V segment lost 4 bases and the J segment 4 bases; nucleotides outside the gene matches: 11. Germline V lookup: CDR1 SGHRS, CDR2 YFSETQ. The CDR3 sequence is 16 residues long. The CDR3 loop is CASSLGRDRATYGYTF. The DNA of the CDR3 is TGCGCCAGCAGCCTCGGGAGGGACAGGGCGACCTATGGCTACACCTTC.

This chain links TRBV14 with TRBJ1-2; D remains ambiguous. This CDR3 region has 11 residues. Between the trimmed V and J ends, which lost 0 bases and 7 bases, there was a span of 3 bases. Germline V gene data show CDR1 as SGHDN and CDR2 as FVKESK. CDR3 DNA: TGTGCCAGCAGCCAAGATCGTGGCTACACCTTC. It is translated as CASSQDRGYTF.

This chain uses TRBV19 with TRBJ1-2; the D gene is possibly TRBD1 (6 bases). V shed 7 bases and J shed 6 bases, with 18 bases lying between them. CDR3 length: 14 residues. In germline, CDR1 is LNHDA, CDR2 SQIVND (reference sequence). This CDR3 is CASTVRGAAHGYTF. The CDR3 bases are TGTGCCAGTACCGTACGGGGGGCCGCCCATGGCTACACCTTC.

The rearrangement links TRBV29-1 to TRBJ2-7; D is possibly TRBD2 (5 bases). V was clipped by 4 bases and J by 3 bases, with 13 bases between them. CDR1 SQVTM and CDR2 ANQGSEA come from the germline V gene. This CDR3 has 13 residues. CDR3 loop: CSVVGSGYYEQYF. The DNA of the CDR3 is TGCAGCGTTGTGGGGAGCGGATACTACGAGCAGTACTTC.

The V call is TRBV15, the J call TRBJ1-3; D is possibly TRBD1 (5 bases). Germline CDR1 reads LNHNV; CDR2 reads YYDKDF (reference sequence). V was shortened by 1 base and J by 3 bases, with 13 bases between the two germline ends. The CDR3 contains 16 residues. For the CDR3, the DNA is TGTGCCACCAGCAGAGGAGACAGAATATTTGGAAACACCATATATTTT. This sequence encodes CATSRGDRIFGNTIYF.

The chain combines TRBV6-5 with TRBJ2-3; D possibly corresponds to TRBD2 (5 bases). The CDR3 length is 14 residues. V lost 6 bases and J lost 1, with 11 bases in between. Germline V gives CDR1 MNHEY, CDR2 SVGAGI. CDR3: CASRGAGGTDTQYF. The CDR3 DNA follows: TGTGCCAGCAGGGGCGCCGGGGGCACAGATACGCAGTATTTT.

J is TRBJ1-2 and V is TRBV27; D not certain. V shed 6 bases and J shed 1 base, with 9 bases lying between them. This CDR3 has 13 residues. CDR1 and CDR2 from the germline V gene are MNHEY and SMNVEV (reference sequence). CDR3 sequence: CASRESRNYGYTF. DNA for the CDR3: TGTGCCAGCAGGGAGTCCCGTAACTATGGCTACACCTTC.

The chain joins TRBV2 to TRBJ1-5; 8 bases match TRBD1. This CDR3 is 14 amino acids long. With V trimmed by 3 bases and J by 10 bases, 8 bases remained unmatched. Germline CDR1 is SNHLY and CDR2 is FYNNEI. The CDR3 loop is CASSEDQGADPQHF. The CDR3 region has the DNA TGTGCCAGCAGTGAGGATCAGGGGGCCGACCCCCAGCATTTT.

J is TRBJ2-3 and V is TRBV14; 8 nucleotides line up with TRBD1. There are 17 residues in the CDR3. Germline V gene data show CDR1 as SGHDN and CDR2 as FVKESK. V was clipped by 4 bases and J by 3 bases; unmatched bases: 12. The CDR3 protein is CASSPWVGTGLTDTQYF. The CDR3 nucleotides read TGTGCCAGCAGCCCCTGGGTCGGGACAGGCCTAACAGATACGCAGTATTTT.

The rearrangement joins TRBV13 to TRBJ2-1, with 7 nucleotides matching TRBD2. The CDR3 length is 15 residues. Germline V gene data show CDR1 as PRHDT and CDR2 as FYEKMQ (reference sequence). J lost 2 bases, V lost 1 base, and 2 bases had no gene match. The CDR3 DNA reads TGTGCCAGCAGCTTAGCGGGGAGGGCCTACAATGAGCAGTTCTTC. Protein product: CASSLAGRAYNEQFF.

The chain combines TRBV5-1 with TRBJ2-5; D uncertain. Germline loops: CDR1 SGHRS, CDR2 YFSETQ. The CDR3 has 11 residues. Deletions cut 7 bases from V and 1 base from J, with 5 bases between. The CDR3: CASGLQETQYF. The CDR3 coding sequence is TGCGCCAGCGGGCTCCAAGAGACCCAGTACTTC.

The CDR3 is CASSLDQGYTEAFF. In DNA, the CDR3 is TGTGCCAGCAGCTTAGACCAGGGGTACACTGAAGCTTTCTTT. The V call is TRBV11-3, the J call TRBJ1-1; D may be TRBD1 (6 bases). The CDR3 totals 14 residues. Germline-derived CDR1 and CDR2 are SGHNT and YENEEA. Trimming stripped 0 bases from V and 3 bases from J, with 8 bases between.

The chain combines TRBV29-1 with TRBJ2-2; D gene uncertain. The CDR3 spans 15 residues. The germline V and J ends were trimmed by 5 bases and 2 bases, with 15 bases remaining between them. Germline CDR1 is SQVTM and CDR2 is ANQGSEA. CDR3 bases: TGCAGCGTTCTCTGGGCAGGCGAAAACACCGGGGAGCTGTTTTTT. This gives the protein CSVLWAGENTGELFF.

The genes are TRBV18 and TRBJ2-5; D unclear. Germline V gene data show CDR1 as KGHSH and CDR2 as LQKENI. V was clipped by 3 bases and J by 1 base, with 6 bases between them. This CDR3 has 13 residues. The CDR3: CASSPSLQETQYF. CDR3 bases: TGTGCCAGCTCACCTAGCCTCCAAGAGACCCAGTACTTC.

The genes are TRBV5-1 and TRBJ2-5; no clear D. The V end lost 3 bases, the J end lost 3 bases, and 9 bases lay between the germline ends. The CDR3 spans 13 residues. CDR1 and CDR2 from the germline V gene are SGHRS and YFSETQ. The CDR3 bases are TGCGCCAGCAGCTACAGTGATAAAGAGACCCAGTACTTC. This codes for CASSYSDKETQYF.

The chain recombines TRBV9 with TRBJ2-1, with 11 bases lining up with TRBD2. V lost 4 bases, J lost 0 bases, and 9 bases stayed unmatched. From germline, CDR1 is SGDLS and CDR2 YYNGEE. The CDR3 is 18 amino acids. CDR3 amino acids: CASSFLGTSGFSYNEQFF. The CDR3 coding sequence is TGTGCCAGCAGCTTCCTGGGGACTAGCGGATTCTCCTACAATGAGCAGTTCTTC.